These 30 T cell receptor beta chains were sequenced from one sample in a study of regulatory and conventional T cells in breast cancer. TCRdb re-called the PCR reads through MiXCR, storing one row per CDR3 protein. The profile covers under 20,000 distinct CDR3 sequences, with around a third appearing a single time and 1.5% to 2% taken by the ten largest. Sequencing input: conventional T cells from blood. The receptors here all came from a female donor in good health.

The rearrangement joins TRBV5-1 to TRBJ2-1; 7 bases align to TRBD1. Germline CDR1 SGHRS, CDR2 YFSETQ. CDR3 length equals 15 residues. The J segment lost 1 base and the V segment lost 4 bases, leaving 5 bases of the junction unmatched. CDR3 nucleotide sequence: TGCGCCAGCAGCATGGTGGGACAGTCCTACAATGAGCAGTTCTTC. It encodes CASSMVGQSYNEQFF.

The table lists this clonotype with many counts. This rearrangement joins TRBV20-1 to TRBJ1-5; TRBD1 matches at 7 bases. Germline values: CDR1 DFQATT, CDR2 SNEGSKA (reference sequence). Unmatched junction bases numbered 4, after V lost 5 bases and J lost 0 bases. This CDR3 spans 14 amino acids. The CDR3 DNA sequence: TGCAGTGCTGGAACAGGGGATAGCAATCAGCCCCAGCATTTT. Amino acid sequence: CSAGTGDSNQPQHF.

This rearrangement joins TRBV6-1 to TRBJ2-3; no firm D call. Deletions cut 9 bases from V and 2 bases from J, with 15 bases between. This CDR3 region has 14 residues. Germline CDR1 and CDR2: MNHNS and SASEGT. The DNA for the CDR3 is TGTGCCAGTCCCGGGTCCATGCCCACAGATACGCAGTATTTT. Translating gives CASPGSMPTDTQYF.

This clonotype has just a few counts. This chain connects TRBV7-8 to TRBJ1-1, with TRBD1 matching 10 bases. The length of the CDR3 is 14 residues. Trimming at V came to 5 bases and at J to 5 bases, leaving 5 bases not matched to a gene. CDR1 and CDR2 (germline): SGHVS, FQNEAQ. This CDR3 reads CASSRDRGGTEAFF. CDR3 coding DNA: TGTGCCAGCAGCAGGGACAGGGGTGGGACTGAAGCTTTCTTT.

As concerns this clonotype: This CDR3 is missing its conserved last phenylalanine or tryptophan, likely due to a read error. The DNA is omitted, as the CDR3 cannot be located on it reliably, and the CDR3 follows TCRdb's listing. CDR3 amino acids: CASSWRTGSR. This chain joins TRBV5-6 and TRBJ2-7; whether TRBD1, the table's D call, matches the DNA was not checked. CDR1 SGHDT and CDR2 YYEEEE come from the germline V gene. The CDR3 numbers 10 amino acids, ends counted.

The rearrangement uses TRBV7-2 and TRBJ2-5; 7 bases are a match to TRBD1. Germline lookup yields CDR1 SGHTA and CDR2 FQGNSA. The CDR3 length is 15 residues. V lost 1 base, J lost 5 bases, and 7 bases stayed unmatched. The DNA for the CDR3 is TGTGCCAGCAGCTTAGTGACAGGGTCGCGGGAGACCCAGTACTTC. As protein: CASSLVTGSRETQYF.

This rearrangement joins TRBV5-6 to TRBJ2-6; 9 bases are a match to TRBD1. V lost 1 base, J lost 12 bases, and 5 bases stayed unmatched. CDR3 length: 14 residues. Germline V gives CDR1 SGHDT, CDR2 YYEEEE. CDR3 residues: CASSLSGTGFVLTF. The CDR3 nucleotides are TGTGCCAGCAGCTTGTCCGGGACAGGGTTCGTCCTGACTTTC. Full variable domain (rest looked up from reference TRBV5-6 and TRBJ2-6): DAGVTQSPTHLIKTRGQQVTLRCSPKSGHDTVSWYQQALGQGPQFIFQYYEEEERQRGNFPDRFSGHQFPNYSSELNVNALLLGDSALYLCASSLSGTGFVLTFGAGSRLTVL.

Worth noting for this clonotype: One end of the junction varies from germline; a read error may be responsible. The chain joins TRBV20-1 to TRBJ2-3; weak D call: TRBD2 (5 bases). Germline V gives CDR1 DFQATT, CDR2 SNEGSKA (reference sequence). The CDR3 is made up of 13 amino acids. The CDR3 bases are TGCGGTGCTAGAGGGATATCCACAGATACGCAGTATTTT. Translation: CGARGISTDTQYF.

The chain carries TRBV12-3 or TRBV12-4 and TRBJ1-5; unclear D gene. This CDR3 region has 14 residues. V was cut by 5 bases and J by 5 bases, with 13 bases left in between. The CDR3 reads CASSDTGADQPQHF. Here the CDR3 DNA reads TGTGCCAGCAGTGATACGGGTGCAGATCAGCCCCAGCATTTT.

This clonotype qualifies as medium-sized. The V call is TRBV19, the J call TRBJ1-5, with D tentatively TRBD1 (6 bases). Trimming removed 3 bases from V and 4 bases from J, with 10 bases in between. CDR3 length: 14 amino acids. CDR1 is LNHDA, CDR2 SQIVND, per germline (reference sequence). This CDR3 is CASSMGTLNQPQHF. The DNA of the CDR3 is TGTGCCAGTAGTATGGGGACACTAAATCAGCCCCAGCATTTT.

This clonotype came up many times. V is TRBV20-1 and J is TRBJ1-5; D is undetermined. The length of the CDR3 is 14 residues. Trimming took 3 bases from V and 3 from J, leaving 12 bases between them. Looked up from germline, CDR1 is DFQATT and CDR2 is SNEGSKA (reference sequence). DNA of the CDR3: TGCAGTGCTAGGCCGGTTTCTCCCAATCAGCCCCAGCATTTT. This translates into CSARPVSPNQPQHF.

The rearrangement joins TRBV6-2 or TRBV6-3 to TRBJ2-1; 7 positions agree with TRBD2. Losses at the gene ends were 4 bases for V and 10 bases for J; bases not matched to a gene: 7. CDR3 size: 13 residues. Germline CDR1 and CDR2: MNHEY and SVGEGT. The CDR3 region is CASSLALAREQFF. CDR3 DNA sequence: TGTGCCAGCAGTTTGGCACTAGCGCGCGAGCAGTTCTTC.

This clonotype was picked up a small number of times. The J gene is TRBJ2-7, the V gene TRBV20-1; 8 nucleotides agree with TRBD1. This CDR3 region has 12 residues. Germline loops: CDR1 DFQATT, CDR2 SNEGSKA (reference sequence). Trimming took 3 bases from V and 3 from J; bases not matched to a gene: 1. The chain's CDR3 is CSASGTGYEQYF. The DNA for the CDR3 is TGCAGTGCTAGCGGGACAGGCTACGAGCAGTACTTC.

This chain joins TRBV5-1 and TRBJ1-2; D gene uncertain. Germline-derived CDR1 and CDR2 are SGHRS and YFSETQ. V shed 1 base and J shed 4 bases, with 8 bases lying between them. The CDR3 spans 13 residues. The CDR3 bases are TGCGCCAGCAGCTTGCCAGGAGGCTATGGCTACACCTTC. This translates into CASSLPGGYGYTF.

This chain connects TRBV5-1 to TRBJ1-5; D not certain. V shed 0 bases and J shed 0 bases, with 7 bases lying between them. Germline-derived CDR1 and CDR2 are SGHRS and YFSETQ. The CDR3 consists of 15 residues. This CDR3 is CASSLVNNSNQPQHF. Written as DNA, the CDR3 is TGCGCCAGCAGCTTGGTCAACAATAGCAATCAGCCCCAGCATTTT.

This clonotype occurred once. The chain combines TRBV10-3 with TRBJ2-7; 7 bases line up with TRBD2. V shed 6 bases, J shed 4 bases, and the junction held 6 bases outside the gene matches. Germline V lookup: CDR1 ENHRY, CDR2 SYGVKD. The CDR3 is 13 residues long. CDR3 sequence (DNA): TGTGCCATCAGACGGGAGGACATATACGAGCAGTACTTC. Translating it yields CAIRREDIYEQYF.

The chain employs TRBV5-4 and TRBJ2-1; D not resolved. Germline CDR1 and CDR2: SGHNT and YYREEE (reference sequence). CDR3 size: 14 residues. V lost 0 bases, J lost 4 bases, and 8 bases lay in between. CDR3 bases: TGTGCCAGCAGCTTGGAAGCAGGTTACAATGAGCAGTTCTTC. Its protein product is CASSLEAGYNEQFF.

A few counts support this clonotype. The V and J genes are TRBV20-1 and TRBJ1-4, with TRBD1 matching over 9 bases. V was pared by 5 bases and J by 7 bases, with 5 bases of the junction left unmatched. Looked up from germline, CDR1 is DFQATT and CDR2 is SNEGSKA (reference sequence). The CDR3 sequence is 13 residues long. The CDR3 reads CSAPDRGSEKLFF. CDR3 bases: TGCAGTGCTCCGGACAGGGGTAGTGAAAAACTGTTTTTT.

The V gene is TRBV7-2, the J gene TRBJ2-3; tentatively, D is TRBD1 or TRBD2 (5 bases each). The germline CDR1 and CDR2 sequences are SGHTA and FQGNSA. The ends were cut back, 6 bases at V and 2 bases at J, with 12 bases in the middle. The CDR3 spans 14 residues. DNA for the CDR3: TGTGCCAGCAGACCGGGACCAGACACAGATACGCAGTATTTT. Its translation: CASRPGPDTDTQYF.

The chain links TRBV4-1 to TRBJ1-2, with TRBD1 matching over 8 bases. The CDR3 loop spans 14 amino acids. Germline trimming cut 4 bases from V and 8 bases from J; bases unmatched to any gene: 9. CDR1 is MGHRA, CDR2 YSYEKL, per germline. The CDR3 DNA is TGCGCCAGCAGCCCCGGGACAGGCCTCGGGGGCTACACCTTC. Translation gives CASSPGTGLGGYTF.

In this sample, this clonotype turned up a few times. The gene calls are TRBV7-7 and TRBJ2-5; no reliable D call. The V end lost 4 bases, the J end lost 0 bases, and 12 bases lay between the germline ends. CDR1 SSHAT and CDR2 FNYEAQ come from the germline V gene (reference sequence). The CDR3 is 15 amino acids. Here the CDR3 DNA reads TGTGCCAGCAGCTCGAGTGGCGGTGACCAAGAGACCCAGTACTTC. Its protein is CASSSSGGDQETQYF.

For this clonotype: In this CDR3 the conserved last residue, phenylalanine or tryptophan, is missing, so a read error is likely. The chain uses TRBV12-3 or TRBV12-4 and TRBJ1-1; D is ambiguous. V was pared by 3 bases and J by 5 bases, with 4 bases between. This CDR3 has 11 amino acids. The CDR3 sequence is CASSFLTEAFL. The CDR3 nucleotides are TGTGCCAGCAGTTTTTTGACTGAAGCTTTCTTG.

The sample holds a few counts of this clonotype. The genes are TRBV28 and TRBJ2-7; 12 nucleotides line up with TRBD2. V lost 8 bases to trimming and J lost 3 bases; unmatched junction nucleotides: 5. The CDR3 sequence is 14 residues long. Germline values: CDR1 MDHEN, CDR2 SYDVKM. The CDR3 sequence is CASRRLAGVYEQYF. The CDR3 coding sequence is TGTGCCAGCCGTAGACTAGCGGGAGTCTACGAGCAGTACTTC.

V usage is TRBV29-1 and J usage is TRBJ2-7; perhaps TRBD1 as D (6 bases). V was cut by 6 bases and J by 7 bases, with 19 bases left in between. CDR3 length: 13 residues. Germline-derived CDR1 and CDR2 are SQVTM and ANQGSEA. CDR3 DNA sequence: TGCAGCGTCTTACCGGGGACATCTGGAGAGCAGTACTTC. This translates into CSVLPGTSGEQYF.

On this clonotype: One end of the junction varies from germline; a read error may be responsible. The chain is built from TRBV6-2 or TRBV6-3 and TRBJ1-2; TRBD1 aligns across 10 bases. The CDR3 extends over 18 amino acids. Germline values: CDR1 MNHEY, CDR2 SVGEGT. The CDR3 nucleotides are TGTGTCAGCAGCTCCCCTCCGGGACAGGGGACGCGAGGGGACGGCTACACCTTC. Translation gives CVSSSPPGQGTRGDGYTF.

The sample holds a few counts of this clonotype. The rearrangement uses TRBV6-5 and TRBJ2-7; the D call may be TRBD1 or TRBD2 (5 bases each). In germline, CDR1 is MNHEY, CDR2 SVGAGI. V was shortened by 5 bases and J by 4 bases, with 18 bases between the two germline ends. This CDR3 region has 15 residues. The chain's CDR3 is CASSRDAGHRYEQYF. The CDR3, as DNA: TGTGCCAGCAGTAGGGACGCCGGCCATCGTTACGAGCAGTACTTC.

CDR3 loop: CASSLEEHSYNEQFF. CDR3 coding DNA: TGTGCCAGCAGCTTAGAGGAGCACTCCTACAATGAGCAGTTCTTC. The genes are TRBV7-2 and TRBJ2-1; D gene unclear. Between the trimmed V and J ends, which lost 1 base and 0 bases, there was a span of 7 bases. Germline CDR1 is SGHTA and CDR2 is FQGNSA. The CDR3 contains 15 residues.

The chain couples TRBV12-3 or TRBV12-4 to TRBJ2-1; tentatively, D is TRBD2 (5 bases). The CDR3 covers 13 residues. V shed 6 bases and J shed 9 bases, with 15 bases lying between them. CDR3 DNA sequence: TGTGCCAGCAGATCCCCGGCGGGTGCTGAGCAGTTCTTC. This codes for CASRSPAGAEQFF.

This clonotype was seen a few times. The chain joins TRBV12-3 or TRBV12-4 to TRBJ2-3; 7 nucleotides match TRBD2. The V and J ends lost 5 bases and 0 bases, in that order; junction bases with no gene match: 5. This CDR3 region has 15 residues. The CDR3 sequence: CASSLTSLSTDTQYF. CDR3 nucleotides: TGTGCCAGCAGTCTGACTAGCCTTAGCACAGATACGCAGTATTTT.

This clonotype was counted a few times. The CDR3 nucleotides read TGCAGTGCTAGCCCCTCGGTGGGTGAGCAGTTCTTC. This encodes CSASPSVGEQFF. The J gene is TRBJ2-1, the V gene TRBV20-1; no definite D call. The germline V gene has CDR1 DFQATT and CDR2 SNEGSKA (reference sequence). CDR3 size: 12 residues. V lost 3 bases, J lost 9 bases, and 12 bases lay in between.